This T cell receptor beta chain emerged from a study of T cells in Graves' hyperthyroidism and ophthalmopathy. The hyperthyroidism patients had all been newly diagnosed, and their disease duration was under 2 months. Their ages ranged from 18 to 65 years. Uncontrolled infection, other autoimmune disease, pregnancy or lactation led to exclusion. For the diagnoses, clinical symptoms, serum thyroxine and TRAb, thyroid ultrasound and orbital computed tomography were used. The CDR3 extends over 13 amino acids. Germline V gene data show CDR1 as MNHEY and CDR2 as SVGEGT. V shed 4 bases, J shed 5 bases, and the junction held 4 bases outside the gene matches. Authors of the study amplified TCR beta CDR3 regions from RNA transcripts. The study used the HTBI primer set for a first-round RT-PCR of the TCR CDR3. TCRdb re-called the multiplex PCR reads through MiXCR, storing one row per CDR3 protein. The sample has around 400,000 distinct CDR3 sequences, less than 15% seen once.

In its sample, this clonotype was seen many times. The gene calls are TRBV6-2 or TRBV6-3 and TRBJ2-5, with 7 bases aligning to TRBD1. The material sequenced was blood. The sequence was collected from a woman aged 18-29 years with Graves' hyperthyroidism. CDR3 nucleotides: TGTGCCAGCAGTTCCGACAGGGTCGAGACCCAGTACTTC. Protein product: CASSSDRVETQYF.